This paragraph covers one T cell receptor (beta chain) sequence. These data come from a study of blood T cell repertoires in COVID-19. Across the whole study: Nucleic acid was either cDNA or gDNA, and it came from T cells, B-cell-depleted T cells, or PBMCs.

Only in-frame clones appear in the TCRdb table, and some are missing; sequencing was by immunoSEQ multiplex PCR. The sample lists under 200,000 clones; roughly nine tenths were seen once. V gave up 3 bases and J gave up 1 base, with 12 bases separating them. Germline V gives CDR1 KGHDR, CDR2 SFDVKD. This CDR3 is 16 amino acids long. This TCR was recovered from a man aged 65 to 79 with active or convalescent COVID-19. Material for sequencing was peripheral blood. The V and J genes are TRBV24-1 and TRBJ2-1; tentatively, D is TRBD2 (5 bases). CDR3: CATSDPSGRSYNEQFF. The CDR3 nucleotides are TGTGCCACCAGTGATCCCAGCGGCCGGTCCTACAATGAGCAGTTCTTC.